What follows is one T cell receptor beta chain and its context. This sample stems from a study of blood T cell repertoires in COVID-19. Looking at the study overall: The United States, Italy and Spain were the sources of the acute and convalescent COVID-19 samples. PBMCs, B-cell-depleted T cells, or T cells provided the cDNA or gDNA that made up the material.

The V and J ends lost 8 bases and 0 bases respectively, with 5 bases between them. The CDR3 loop spans 11 amino acids. Germline CDR1 and CDR2: GTSNPN and SVGIG (reference sequence). Source study methods: Researchers report that nucleated cell counts were estimated from reference gene primer amplification. Produced via immunoSEQ multiplex PCR; TCRdb's table is partial and in-frame only. V and J calls and clone size are given by that table; D and trimming were obtained from the DNA. This sample has 150,000 to 200,000 clones; less than 90% occur once, and the top ten carry around 24%. The J gene is TRBJ1-3, the V gene TRBV30; no clear D. Material for sequencing was peripheral blood. The receptor's source is a man between 60 and 75 years old with acute or convalescent COVID-19. CDR3 sequence reads: CALSSGNTIYF. The CDR3 nucleotides are TGTGCCCTTAGCTCTGGAAACACCATATATTTT.